The present entry profiles one T cell receptor (beta chain) with its context. This sample is drawn from a study of OX40 agonist ivuxolimab in advanced cancers. The CDR3 contains 14 residues. After removal of 1 base from V and 3 bases from J, the junction contained 0 bases not matched to a gene. Germline V gives CDR1 MNHNY, CDR2 SVGAGI (reference sequence). The data were produced by immunoSEQ multiplex PCR, yet TCRdb's version contains in-frame clones alone and is incomplete. The sample lists more than 25,000 clones, about nine tenths seen once, with roughly 10% in the top ten. This chain joins TRBV6-6 and TRBJ1-1; 9 nucleotides line up with TRBD1. The TCR originated in an adult with an advanced solid tumor such as melanoma, head and neck, liver or kidney cancer. This material consisted of CD4+ or CD8+ T cells sorted from blood, taken in a trial of the OX40 agonist ivuxolimab. This CDR3 is CASSYWDRDTEAFF. The CDR3 DNA reads as TGTGCCAGCAGTTACTGGGACAGGGACACTGAAGCTTTCTTT.